The TCR beta chain under discussion was sequenced for a study of cytomegalovirus exposure and HLA in healthy donors listed by TCRdb under 2017. A note on the overall study: An earlier analysis of some 620 of the donors reported 250 to 300 Gb of sequence data and 117 million unique TCR beta sequences obtained from some 200 million T cells. Across approximately 400 genotyped donors of the cohort, an average of roughly 250,000 unique TCR beta nucleotide sequences per donor were sequenced, and approximately 17% of those sequences were non-productive. Along with the approximately 700-subject first cohort, a separate validation cohort of 120 different subjects was used. Roughly 5 DR-DQ haplotypes were handled as single units for association and clustering, since linkage in the cohort was strong. Rather than using new phenotypic data, the later analysis identified candidate immune exposures from TCR beta sequences and from how often those sequences occurred across donors. All discovery cohort repertoires had been generated using a single sequencing platform. Alongside the repertoire data, information on donor age, sex, ethnicity and CMV serostatus was compiled. To predict cytomegalovirus infection status, the study brought together high-throughput TCR immunosequencing, statistical association of individual TCRs with disease status, and machine learning. An early release covering 550 to 700 HLA-typed donors comprised approximately 300 gigabases of sequencing data and 65 million to 100 million unique TCR sequences. Both class I and class II loci were covered by HLA typing, at four-digit resolution. A later genetic analysis took genome-wide SNP genotypes for about three fifths of the roughly 670 donors and used that subset as a discovery cohort. Using immunosequencing, the study profiled T cell repertoires from some 670 subjects and related those repertoires to cytomegalovirus serostatus. The number of donors typed differed by locus, with roughly 629-640 for A, B, C, DRB1 and DQB1, more than 500 for DQA1, 606 for DPA1, and around 450 for DPB1. The study was designed to test whether signatures of past pathogen exposure could be identified by cataloging public T cell receptors. The genetic ancestry cluster associated with self-reported Caucasian donors included 81% of the approximately 410 genotyped donors. An earlier analysis of about 620 of the donors applied high-throughput TCR beta sequencing to assess whether each TCR beta V gene segment acted as functional or pseudogenic. In a later analysis, previously published TCR beta repertoires from hundreds of donors were re-analyzed and high-resolution HLA genotyping was added so that TCR occurrence patterns could be studied. The study at large found these results: At a false discovery rate of 0.05, a later analysis linked around 15,000 TCR beta sequences to specific HLA alleles. The authors suggested that the approach could potentially be extended to other disease states and immunological phenotypes. In a later analysis, most CMV-associated TCR beta chains were found to appear HLA-restricted, with HLA associations seemingly driven largely by CMV exposure. Because the 87-base-pair reads could not distinguish some IMGT-functional V segments, including TRBV6-2 and TRBV6-3, those segments were excluded. The cohort was sequenced for TCR beta chains only, and without alpha or paired-chain data the features that could be detected were limited. In a later analysis, TCR association rates were found to vary across HLA loci, with the most associated TCRs seen for DRB1 alleles and the fewest for HLA-C alleles. Compared with equally common non-associated chains, HLA-associated TCR beta chains in a later analysis were more clonally expanded and had lower generation probabilities. In the study, around 150 TCR beta chains were listed as associated with cytomegalovirus. In a later genetic analysis, a missense DCLRE1C variant was associated with V-gene and J-gene trimming of TCR beta chains, and the association was replicated in an independent cohort. The only immune exposure information available for the cohort was CMV serostatus. A group of highly shared sequence variants was considered likely to be a technical artifact of the sequencing pipeline. The classifier was reported to diagnose cytomegalovirus status with high specificity and sensitivity in both the original cohort and the validation cohort. A further reported finding was that TCR beta sequences accurately predicted the HLA-A and HLA-B alleles for most subjects in the first cohort. Compared with the roughly 600-donor mean, donors in an Asian-associated ancestry cluster had fewer N-insertions in productive TCRs, according to a later genetic analysis. A few of the identified cytomegalovirus-associated TCR beta chains were confirmed in vitro to be specific for cytomegalovirus antigens. Sequencing depth was assumed to be roughly uniform across donors in the presence/absence analyses, though that assumption may not hold. While some public TCRs were present in many individuals, most TCR sequences turned up only very rarely across donors. In an earlier analysis of some 540 of the donors, most TCR beta V segments appeared in productive rearrangements about 87% or about 30% of the time, broadly matching IMGT annotations. Strong co-occurrence of HLA alleles, especially DR and DQ, made assigning TCR associations to individual alleles difficult. Because HLA typing was unavailable for some donors at each locus, only the typed subset was used in association tests. Linkage disequilibrium might explain the correlated functional status among segregating V segments, but an unknown experimental factor could not be ruled out. Roughly 17 rarely observed V segments, including chromosome 9 orphons, were excluded from the earlier analysis of just under 600 of the donors because counts were too low. A later analysis reported that several top co-occurrence clusters appeared linked to parvovirus B19, influenza, CMV and Epstein-Barr virus.

Its CDR3 holds 13 amino acids, cysteine through phenylalanine. Solely the CDR3 DNA is kept, with 39 bases framed from the first base. The V end loses 4 bases and the J end loses 3 bases, and a stretch of 11 bases separates them. The CDR1 and CDR2 encoded by the germline V gene (reference sequence) are SGHNT and YYREEE. Note on this clone: There is no known antigen for this receptor. Base qualities are not provided; no much larger clone lies one nucleotide away.

The cohort was made up of approximately 670 healthy bone marrow donors. At the time of sampling, all cohort members were nominally healthy, though unrecorded immune exposures were likely present. The donor was CMV seropositive and belonged to the group of 250 to 350 seropositive cohort members. A peripheral blood sample was collected from each donor, and TCR beta sequencing was performed on peripheral blood mononuclear cells. The Qiagen DNeasy Blood Extraction Kit was used to extract genomic DNA from the blood cell samples. The protocol used for the library was the immunoSEQ multiplex PCR assay. A mixture of 60 forward primers for TCR Vbeta segments and 13 reverse primers for TCR Jbeta segments was used in the multiplex PCR. The CDR3 region of rearranged TCR beta genes was amplified from genomic DNA by a multiplex PCR assay. The Illumina HiSeq System was used to sequence the amplified TCR beta libraries as 87-base-pair reads. Per the original workflow: In a later analysis, some 80 million unique TCR beta chains were counted across the 500 to 850 repertoires, and around 11 million of these chains were shared by at least two donors. Raw reads were error-corrected and collapsed into unique sequences by a nearest-neighbor algorithm in which closely related sequences were merged to remove PCR and sequencing errors. CDR3 sequences were aligned to IMGT reference sequences to assign V, D and J gene segments. For a sequence to be retained, at least a six-nucleotide match to both a V gene segment and a J gene segment was required. Rearrangements were classified as productive when the CDR3 lacked stop codons and remained in frame with V and J, and all other rearrangements were classified as non-productive. Following IMGT convention, CDR3 was defined as the stretch from the second conserved V-encoded cysteine up to the conserved J-encoded phenylalanine. In an earlier analysis of 500 to 650 of the donors, sequences lacking an unambiguous match to a single V gene segment were excluded. An earlier analysis of about 600 of the donors called V segments functional above 56.7% productive rearrangements and segregating when the between-donor standard deviation exceeded 5%. A statistical classification framework was built to diagnose cytomegalovirus status from the catalog of TCR beta chain sequences. In a later analysis, V and J genes were assigned by comparing TCR nucleotide sequences against IMGT/GENE-DB human TR gene sequences. The TCRdist pipeline was used in a later analysis to assign CDR3 sequences and most-parsimonious VDJ recombination scenarios. A later analysis defined each TCR beta chain by its CDR3 amino acid sequence plus V-gene family, and excluded reads lacking a unique V-gene family. As a way to deal with suspected cross-contamination and a sequencing artifact, a later analysis dropped approximately 570 nucleotide sequences that were highly shared and had low generation probability. In a later analysis, a clonal expansion index for each public chain was calculated from normalized within-repertoire ranks of inferred template counts. In a later analysis, generation probabilities were computed with a VDJ recombination model fitted to out-of-frame rearrangements, and the resulting probabilities were checked against IGoR. In a later analysis, TCR-TCR, TCR-HLA and TCR-CMV co-occurrence was scored with hypergeometric tests, and a repertoire-size bias correction was applied to TCR pairs. A later analysis estimated false discovery rates by permuting HLA or CMV assignments 20 times. A later analysis grouped co-occurring TCRs with DBSCAN, adding TCRdist sequence similarity when clustering within HLA-allele-positive subsets. Repertoires with fewer than 30,000 or more than 120,000 public chains were left out of co-occurrence clustering, as were a handful of repertoires with anomalous nucleotide sharing. The immuneACCESS repertoire file appears here via TCRdb, limited to in-frame rearrangements. These files lack a portion of the clones; in checked studies, under half of the deficit traces to unresolved V genes, and the cause of the others is not known. Clone size and the V and J calls come from that table; the DNA yielded D and trimming. This sample holds 130,000 to 150,000 clones; approximately 82% were observed only once. Around a tenth of the sample is taken by the ten largest.

The chain was built from TRBV5-4 and TRBJ2-7; the D gene cannot be named for sure. This TCR was recovered from a woman aged 60-70 years in good health and CMV-seropositive. Sequencing used PBMCs. The sequence in DNA is TGTGCCAGCAGCCTGACACCTAACTACGAGCAGTACTTC. Translated, this is CASSLTPNYEQYF.